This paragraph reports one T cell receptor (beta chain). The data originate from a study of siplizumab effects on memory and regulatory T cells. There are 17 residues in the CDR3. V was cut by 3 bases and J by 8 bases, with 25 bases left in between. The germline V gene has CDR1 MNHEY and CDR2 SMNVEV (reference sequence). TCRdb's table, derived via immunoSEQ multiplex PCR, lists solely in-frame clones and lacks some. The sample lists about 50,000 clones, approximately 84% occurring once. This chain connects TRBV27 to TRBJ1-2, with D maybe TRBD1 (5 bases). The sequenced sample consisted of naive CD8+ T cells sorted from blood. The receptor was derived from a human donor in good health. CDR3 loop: CASSFGVGVEGYPGYTF. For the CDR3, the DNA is TGTGCCAGCAGTTTTGGGGTAGGGGTCGAGGGCTACCCCGGCTACACCTTC.